This T cell receptor beta chain emerged from a study of blood T cell repertoires in COVID-19. For the study at large: COVID-19 samples from acute and convalescent phases originated in the United States, Italy and Spain.

This CDR3 has 15 residues. Germline CDR1 and CDR2: MDHEN and SYDVKM. With V trimmed by 6 bases and J by 3 bases, 11 bases remained unmatched. Assay used: immunoSEQ multiplex PCR; TCRdb lists only in-frame clones, some missing. The table includes 200,000 to 250,000 clones, about 83% detected once. Material for sequencing was peripheral blood. The gene calls are TRBV28 and TRBJ2-7; 7 nucleotides align to TRBD1. The clonotype was recovered from a man older than 75 with acute or convalescent COVID-19. CDR3 amino acids: CASSPGDRVIYEQYF. The CDR3 DNA sequence: TGTGCCAGCAGCCCAGGTGACAGGGTAATCTACGAGCAGTACTTC.